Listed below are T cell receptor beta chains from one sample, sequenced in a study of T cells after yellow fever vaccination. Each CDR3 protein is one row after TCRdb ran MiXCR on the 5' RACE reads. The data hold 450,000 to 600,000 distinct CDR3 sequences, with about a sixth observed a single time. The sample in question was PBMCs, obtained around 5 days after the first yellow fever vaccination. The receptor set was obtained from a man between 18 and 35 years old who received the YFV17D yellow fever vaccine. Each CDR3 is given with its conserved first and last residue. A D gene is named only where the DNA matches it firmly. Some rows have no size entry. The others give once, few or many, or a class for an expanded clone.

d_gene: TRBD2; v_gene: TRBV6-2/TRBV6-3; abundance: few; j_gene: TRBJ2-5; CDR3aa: CASSFLRGAGAYQETQYF; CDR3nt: TGTGCCAGCAGTTTCCTAAGGGGAGCGGGGGCTTACCAAGAGACCCAGTACTTC
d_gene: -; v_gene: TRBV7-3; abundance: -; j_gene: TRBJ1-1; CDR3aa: CASSSRVQGTEAFF; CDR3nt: TGTGCCAGCAGCTCCAGAGTTCAGGGGACTGAAGCTTTCTTT
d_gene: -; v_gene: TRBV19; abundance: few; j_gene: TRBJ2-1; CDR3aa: CASSIKGLSYNEQFF; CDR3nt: TGTGCCAGTAGTATTAAAGGGCTATCCTACAATGAGCAGTTCTTC
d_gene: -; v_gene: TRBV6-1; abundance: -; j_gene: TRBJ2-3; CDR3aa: CASRLGVTDTQYF; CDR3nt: TGTGCCAGCAGGTTGGGGGTGACAGATACGCAGTATTTT
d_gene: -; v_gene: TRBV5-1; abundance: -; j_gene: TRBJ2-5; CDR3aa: CASSPTGNQETQYF; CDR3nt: TGCGCCAGCAGCCCCACAGGGAACCAAGAGACCCAGTACTTC
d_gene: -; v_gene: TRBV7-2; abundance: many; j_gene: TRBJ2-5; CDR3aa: CASSRGVQETQYF; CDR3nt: TGTGCCAGCAGTAGGGGGGTCCAAGAGACCCAGTACTTC
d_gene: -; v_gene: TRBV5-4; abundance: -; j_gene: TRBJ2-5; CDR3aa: CASRSQGRETQYF; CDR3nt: TGTGCCAGCAGGTCCCAAGGCAGGGAGACCCAGTACTTC
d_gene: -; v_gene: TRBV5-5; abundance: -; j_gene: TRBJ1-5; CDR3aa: CASSFELGGQPQHF; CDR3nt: TGTGCCAGCAGCTTCGAGCTAGGAGGTCAGCCCCAGCATTTT
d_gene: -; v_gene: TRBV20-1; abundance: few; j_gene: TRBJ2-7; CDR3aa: CSALPWGLIHEQYF; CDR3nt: TGCAGTGCTCTACCCTGGGGGCTCATCCACGAGCAGTACTTC
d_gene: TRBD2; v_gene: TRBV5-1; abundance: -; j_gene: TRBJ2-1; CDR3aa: CASSPGLAGGENEQFF; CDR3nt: TGCGCCAGCAGCCCGGGACTAGCGGGGGGAGAAAATGAGCAGTTCTTC